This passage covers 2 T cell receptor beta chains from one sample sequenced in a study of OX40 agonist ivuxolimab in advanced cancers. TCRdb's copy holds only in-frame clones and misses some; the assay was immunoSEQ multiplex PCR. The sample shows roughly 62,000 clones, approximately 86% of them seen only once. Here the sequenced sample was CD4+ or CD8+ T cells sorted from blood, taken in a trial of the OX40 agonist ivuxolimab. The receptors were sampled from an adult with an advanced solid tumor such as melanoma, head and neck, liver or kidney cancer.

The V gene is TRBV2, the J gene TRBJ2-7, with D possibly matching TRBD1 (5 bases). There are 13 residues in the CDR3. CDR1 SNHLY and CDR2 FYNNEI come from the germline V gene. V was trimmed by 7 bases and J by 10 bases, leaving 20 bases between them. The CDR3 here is CASTDRARVLQYF. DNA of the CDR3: TGTGCCAGCACCGACAGAGCACGCGTTTTACAGTACTTC.

The CDR3 region is CASSEQPLDEQFF. The CDR3 DNA reads TGTGCCAGCAGTGAACAGCCTTTGGATGAGCAGTTCTTC. The gene calls are TRBV2 and TRBJ2-1; D is unclear. Germline V gene data show CDR1 as SNHLY and CDR2 as FYNNEI. The CDR3 has 13 residues. Trimming shortened V by 2 bases and J by 8 bases, and 10 bases separated the two germline ends.